The rows below give T cell receptor beta chains drawn from one sample of a study of T-cell memory formation after mild COVID-19. TCRdb called the 5' RACE reads again in MiXCR, with one record for every CDR3 protein. The repertoire consists of 550,000 to 650,000 distinct CDR3 sequences, with 17% occurring once and the leading ten covering 8.1%. Specimen: PBMCs or a T cell subset sorted from them (not recorded which). These receptors all stem from an adult woman who had mild COVID-19 (a few samples of this study predate the infection). Cell type and time point are not known. The CDR3 runs from the conserved cysteine through the conserved F or W. Fields, in order: J gene, D gene, CDR3 length, clone size, V gene, CDR3 protein, CDR3 DNA. A D gene is named only where the DNA matches it firmly. Clone size is given for some rows only: seen once, a few or many times, or a class if the clone is expanded.

j_gene: TRBJ2-3
d_gene: -
len: 16
abundance: few
v_gene: TRBV7-3
CDR3aa: CASSLIVSASTDTQYF
CDR3nt: TGTGCCAGCAGCTTAATTGTTAGCGCTAGCACAGATACGCAGTATTTT

j_gene: TRBJ2-7
d_gene: -
len: 14
abundance: -
v_gene: TRBV6-1
CDR3aa: CASQVGPLSYEQYF
CDR3nt: TGTGCCAGCCAAGTGGGACCCCTCTCCTACGAGCAGTACTTC

j_gene: TRBJ2-1
d_gene: -
len: 15
abundance: -
v_gene: TRBV19
CDR3aa: CASSPTPVSHNEQFF
CDR3nt: TGTGCCAGTAGTCCGACTCCCGTGAGTCACAATGAGCAGTTCTTC

j_gene: TRBJ1-2
d_gene: -
len: 16
abundance: -
v_gene: TRBV27
CDR3aa: CASSPYAPGRDYGYTF
CDR3nt: TGTGCCAGCAGTCCATATGCCCCGGGGAGGGACTATGGCTACACCTTC

j_gene: TRBJ2-3
d_gene: -
len: 12
abundance: many
v_gene: TRBV3-1
CDR3aa: CASSRREDTQYF
CDR3nt: TGTGCCAGCAGCCGAAGGGAGGATACGCAGTATTTT

j_gene: TRBJ1-1
d_gene: -
len: 12
abundance: many
v_gene: TRBV12-3/TRBV12-4
CDR3aa: CASSFSTNRAFF
CDR3nt: TGTGCCAGCAGTTTTAGCACAAACAGAGCTTTCTTT

j_gene: TRBJ2-3
d_gene: -
len: 13
abundance: few
v_gene: TRBV6-1
CDR3aa: CASGPGGTDTQYF
CDR3nt: TGTGCCAGCGGTCCAGGAGGCACAGATACGCAGTATTTT

j_gene: TRBJ2-5
d_gene: -
len: 15
abundance: few
v_gene: TRBV24-1
CDR3aa: CATSDFLADKETQYF
CDR3nt: TGTGCCACCAGTGATTTCTTGGCAGATAAGGAGACCCAGTACTTC

j_gene: TRBJ2-2
d_gene: -
len: 16
abundance: -
v_gene: TRBV5-1
CDR3aa: CASSLDRGINTGELFF
CDR3nt: TGCGCCAGCAGCTTGGATCGGGGGATCAACACCGGGGAGCTGTTTTTT

j_gene: TRBJ2-1
d_gene: -
len: 12
abundance: many
v_gene: TRBV12-3/TRBV12-4
CDR3aa: CASSSSSNEQFF
CDR3nt: TGTGCCAGCAGTTCATCAAGCAATGAGCAGTTCTTC

j_gene: TRBJ1-2
d_gene: TRBD1
len: 15
abundance: -
v_gene: TRBV24-1
CDR3aa: CATSEGDRGPGGYTF
CDR3nt: TGTGCCACCAGTGAAGGGGACAGGGGGCCTGGTGGCTACACCTTC

j_gene: TRBJ1-5
d_gene: TRBD1
len: 16
abundance: -
v_gene: TRBV20-1
CDR3aa: CSARRQGDGLDQPQHF
CDR3nt: TGCAGTGCCAGAAGACAGGGGGATGGCTTGGATCAGCCCCAGCATTTT

j_gene: TRBJ2-7
d_gene: -
len: 14
abundance: -
v_gene: TRBV13
CDR3aa: CASSLAITSYEQYF
CDR3nt: TGTGCCAGCAGCTTAGCTATCACCTCCTACGAGCAGTACTTC

j_gene: TRBJ2-1
d_gene: TRBD2
len: 16
abundance: -
v_gene: TRBV12-5
CDR3aa: CASGQGLAGVGNEQFF
CDR3nt: TGTGCTAGTGGCCAAGGACTAGCGGGAGTGGGGAATGAGCAGTTCTTC

j_gene: TRBJ2-2
d_gene: TRBD1
len: 14
abundance: many
v_gene: TRBV24-1
CDR3aa: CAPRKGAETGELFF
CDR3nt: TGTGCCCCGAGAAAGGGGGCAGAAACCGGGGAGCTGTTTTTT

j_gene: TRBJ2-5
d_gene: -
len: 16
abundance: many
v_gene: TRBV10-3
CDR3aa: CAISEETVSPQETQYF
CDR3nt: TGTGCCATCAGTGAGGAGACCGTATCCCCCCAAGAGACCCAGTACTTC

j_gene: TRBJ2-1
d_gene: -
len: 12
abundance: -
v_gene: TRBV19
CDR3aa: CASSIRADKQFF
CDR3nt: TGTGCCAGTAGTATTCGTGCTGATAAGCAGTTCTTC

j_gene: TRBJ2-3
d_gene: TRBD1
len: 15
abundance: -
v_gene: TRBV7-2
CDR3aa: CASSYDRVAVDTQYF
CDR3nt: TGTGCCAGCAGCTACGACAGGGTGGCTGTGGATACGCAGTATTTT

j_gene: TRBJ2-1
d_gene: TRBD2
len: 14
abundance: few
v_gene: TRBV12-3/TRBV12-4
CDR3aa: CASTLSGSKNEQFF
CDR3nt: TGTGCCAGCACCCTTAGCGGGAGTAAGAATGAGCAGTTCTTC

j_gene: TRBJ2-2
d_gene: -
len: 14
abundance: -
v_gene: TRBV6-5
CDR3aa: CASTPSGNTGELFF
CDR3nt: TGTGCCAGCACACCGAGCGGGAACACCGGGGAGCTGTTTTTT

j_gene: TRBJ1-2
d_gene: -
len: 17
abundance: -
v_gene: TRBV21-1
CDR3aa: CAPGSGLQGKTNYGYTF
CDR3nt: TGTGCCCCCGGCTCGGGTTTACAGGGAAAGACTAACTATGGCTACACCTTC

j_gene: TRBJ2-3
d_gene: TRBD2
len: 16
abundance: -
v_gene: TRBV7-2
CDR3aa: CASTLIGLAPADTQYF
CDR3nt: TGTGCCAGCACCCTAATCGGACTAGCCCCCGCAGATACGCAGTATTTT

j_gene: TRBJ2-7
d_gene: TRBD2
len: 17
abundance: -
v_gene: TRBV5-1
CDR3aa: CASSPGLAGGFTYEQYF
CDR3nt: TGCGCCAGCAGCCCCGGACTAGCGGGGGGTTTTACCTACGAGCAGTACTTC

j_gene: TRBJ2-7
d_gene: TRBD1
len: 13
abundance: -
v_gene: TRBV9
CDR3aa: CASSAGTGYEQYF
CDR3nt: TGTGCCAGCAGCGCCGGGACAGGGTACGAGCAGTACTTC

j_gene: TRBJ1-5
d_gene: TRBD1
len: 15
abundance: -
v_gene: TRBV27
CDR3aa: CASSSSTGSNQPQHF
CDR3nt: TGTGCCAGCAGTTCCTCGACAGGGAGCAATCAGCCCCAGCATTTT

j_gene: TRBJ2-5
d_gene: -
len: 13
abundance: -
v_gene: TRBV12-3/TRBV12-4
CDR3aa: CASSLAPWGTQYF
CDR3nt: TGTGCCAGCAGTTTAGCGCCTTGGGGGACCCAGTACTTC

j_gene: TRBJ2-1
d_gene: TRBD2
len: 15
abundance: -
v_gene: TRBV7-2
CDR3aa: CASSLTSGVGNEQFF
CDR3nt: TGTGCCAGCAGCTTAACTAGCGGGGTAGGAAATGAGCAGTTCTTC

j_gene: TRBJ2-7
d_gene: TRBD2
len: 17
abundance: -
v_gene: TRBV4-1
CDR3aa: CASSQDHRLAELYEQYF
CDR3nt: TGCGCCAGCAGCCAAGATCATAGGCTAGCGGAACTCTACGAGCAGTACTTC

j_gene: TRBJ1-5
d_gene: TRBD1
len: 15
abundance: few
v_gene: TRBV12-3/TRBV12-4
CDR3aa: CASTRGTGVDQPQHF
CDR3nt: TGTGCCAGCACCCGGGGGACAGGGGTCGATCAGCCCCAGCATTTT

j_gene: TRBJ1-2
d_gene: -
len: 13
abundance: few
v_gene: TRBV12-3/TRBV12-4
CDR3aa: CASRDTGPYGYTF
CDR3nt: TGTGCCAGCAGGGATACAGGGCCATATGGCTACACCTTC

j_gene: TRBJ2-5
d_gene: -
len: 14
abundance: few
v_gene: TRBV6-1
CDR3aa: CASSYQGVRETQYF
CDR3nt: TGTGCCAGCAGTTATCAAGGGGTTCGGGAGACCCAGTACTTC

j_gene: TRBJ2-7
d_gene: -
len: 13
abundance: -
v_gene: TRBV14
CDR3aa: CASSPRSVGEQYF
CDR3nt: TGTGCCAGCAGCCCCCGTAGTGTGGGCGAGCAGTACTTC

j_gene: TRBJ2-1
d_gene: -
len: 16
abundance: -
v_gene: TRBV11-2
CDR3aa: CASSFTRDKADNEQFF
CDR3nt: TGTGCCAGCAGCTTCACTCGGGACAAGGCCGACAATGAGCAGTTCTTC

j_gene: TRBJ1-6
d_gene: TRBD1
len: 14
abundance: few
v_gene: TRBV19
CDR3aa: CASRGTGGNSPLHF
CDR3nt: TGTGCCAGTAGAGGGACAGGGGGTAATTCACCCCTCCACTTT

j_gene: TRBJ2-7
d_gene: -
len: 14
abundance: few
v_gene: TRBV2
CDR3aa: CASRLQGPLYEQYF
CDR3nt: TGTGCCAGCAGATTGCAGGGTCCTCTCTACGAGCAGTACTTC

j_gene: TRBJ1-1
d_gene: TRBD1
len: 14
abundance: many
v_gene: TRBV5-1
CDR3aa: CASSLTGGDTEAFF
CDR3nt: TGCGCCAGCAGCTTGACAGGGGGGGACACTGAAGCTTTCTTT

j_gene: TRBJ1-5
d_gene: -
len: 15
abundance: once
v_gene: TRBV20-1
CDR3aa: CSARETGSGGQPQHF
CDR3nt: TGCAGTGCTAGGGAAACAGGGTCTGGGGGACAGCCCCAGCATTTT

j_gene: TRBJ2-1
d_gene: TRBD2
len: 14
abundance: -
v_gene: TRBV2
CDR3aa: CASGQGLAVNEQFF
CDR3nt: TGTGCCAGCGGACAGGGACTAGCGGTGAATGAGCAGTTCTTC

j_gene: TRBJ2-1
d_gene: -
len: 14
abundance: -
v_gene: TRBV24-1
CDR3aa: CATSDPLARGEQFF
CDR3nt: TGTGCCACCAGTGATCCCCTCGCGCGAGGGGAGCAGTTCTTC

j_gene: TRBJ2-2
d_gene: -
len: 16
abundance: few
v_gene: TRBV4-1
CDR3aa: CASSQVGSMNTGELFF
CDR3nt: TGCGCCAGCAGCCAAGTAGGGTCTATGAACACCGGGGAGCTGTTTTTT

j_gene: TRBJ2-1
d_gene: TRBD1
len: 16
abundance: few
v_gene: TRBV19
CDR3aa: CASSIGRVTGRGEQFF
CDR3nt: TGTGCCAGTAGTATAGGTCGAGTGACAGGGAGAGGGGAGCAGTTCTTC

j_gene: TRBJ1-5
d_gene: -
len: 12
abundance: -
v_gene: TRBV24-1
CDR3aa: CDTSDPNQPQHF
CDR3nt: TGTGACACCAGTGACCCAAATCAGCCCCAGCATTTT

j_gene: TRBJ2-6
d_gene: -
len: 14
abundance: once
v_gene: TRBV6-5
CDR3aa: CASSANSGANVLTF
CDR3nt: TGTGCCAGCAGTGCTAACTCTGGGGCCAACGTCCTGACTTTC

j_gene: TRBJ2-5
d_gene: -
len: 15
abundance: -
v_gene: TRBV7-9
CDR3aa: CASSLVGTSGETQYF
CDR3nt: TGTGCCAGCAGCTTAGTAGGGACGTCAGGCGAGACCCAGTACTTC

j_gene: TRBJ2-3
d_gene: TRBD2
len: 15
abundance: few
v_gene: TRBV5-5
CDR3aa: CASSLVSGGPDTQYF
CDR3nt: TGTGCCAGCAGCTTGGTTAGCGGGGGTCCAGATACGCAGTATTTT

j_gene: TRBJ2-7
d_gene: -
len: 15
abundance: once
v_gene: TRBV7-2
CDR3aa: CASSLDQGGSYEQYF
CDR3nt: TGTGCCAGCAGCTTAGATCAGGGGGGCTCCTACGAGCAGTACTTC

j_gene: TRBJ2-7
d_gene: TRBD2
len: 14
abundance: few
v_gene: TRBV5-1
CDR3aa: CASRAGSGLYEQYF
CDR3nt: TGCGCCAGCAGAGCGGGTAGCGGGCTTTACGAGCAGTACTTC

j_gene: TRBJ2-1
d_gene: -
len: 17
abundance: few
v_gene: TRBV4-3
CDR3aa: CASSQDQAYPAYNEQFF
CDR3nt: TGCGCCAGCAGCCAAGATCAGGCCTATCCGGCCTACAATGAGCAGTTCTTC

j_gene: TRBJ2-1
d_gene: -
len: 13
abundance: -
v_gene: TRBV14
CDR3aa: CASSQGPPKEQFF
CDR3nt: TGTGCCAGCAGTCAGGGCCCCCCGAAGGAGCAGTTCTTC

j_gene: TRBJ1-2
d_gene: -
len: 14
abundance: -
v_gene: TRBV5-1
CDR3aa: CASSLALGAFGYTF
CDR3nt: TGCGCCAGCAGCTTGGCCTTGGGGGCTTTTGGCTACACCTTC

j_gene: TRBJ2-2
d_gene: -
len: 16
abundance: -
v_gene: TRBV15
CDR3aa: CATSRDRSVGDGELFF
CDR3nt: TGTGCCACCAGCAGAGATAGGAGCGTGGGGGACGGGGAGCTGTTTTTT

j_gene: TRBJ1-2
d_gene: TRBD1
len: 18
abundance: few
v_gene: TRBV7-9
CDR3aa: CASSSTHGYRGFRYGYTF
CDR3nt: TGTGCCAGCAGCTCAACCCATGGCTACAGGGGATTTCGCTATGGCTACACCTTC

j_gene: TRBJ2-2
d_gene: -
len: 15
abundance: -
v_gene: TRBV24-1
CDR3aa: CATSDNRFISGELFF
CDR3nt: TGTGCCACCAGTGACAACAGGTTTATCAGCGGGGAGCTGTTTTTT

j_gene: TRBJ2-7
d_gene: -
len: 13
abundance: -
v_gene: TRBV7-8
CDR3aa: CASNGGDTYEQYF
CDR3nt: TGTGCCAGCAACGGAGGGGATACCTACGAGCAGTACTTC

j_gene: TRBJ1-1
d_gene: -
len: 14
abundance: -
v_gene: TRBV11-2
CDR3aa: CASSFYTLNTEAFF
CDR3nt: TGTGCCAGCAGCTTCTACACCCTGAACACTGAAGCTTTCTTT

j_gene: TRBJ1-1
d_gene: -
len: 15
abundance: few
v_gene: TRBV29-1
CDR3aa: CSVTIDVVGGTEAFF
CDR3nt: TGCAGCGTTACAATTGACGTAGTAGGGGGAACTGAAGCTTTCTTT

j_gene: TRBJ1-5
d_gene: -
len: 14
abundance: few
v_gene: TRBV4-3
CDR3aa: CASSQETENQPQHF
CDR3nt: TGCGCCAGCAGCCAAGAGACAGAAAATCAGCCCCAGCATTTT

j_gene: TRBJ1-5
d_gene: -
len: 13
abundance: few
v_gene: TRBV30
CDR3aa: CAWSPGPSGPQHF
CDR3nt: TGTGCCTGGAGCCCGGGACCTTCCGGACCCCAGCATTTT

j_gene: TRBJ2-5
d_gene: TRBD2
len: 16
abundance: few
v_gene: TRBV7-3
CDR3aa: CASSPSGGTLQETQYF
CDR3nt: TGTGCCAGCAGCCCTAGCGGGGGGACCTTACAAGAGACCCAGTACTTC